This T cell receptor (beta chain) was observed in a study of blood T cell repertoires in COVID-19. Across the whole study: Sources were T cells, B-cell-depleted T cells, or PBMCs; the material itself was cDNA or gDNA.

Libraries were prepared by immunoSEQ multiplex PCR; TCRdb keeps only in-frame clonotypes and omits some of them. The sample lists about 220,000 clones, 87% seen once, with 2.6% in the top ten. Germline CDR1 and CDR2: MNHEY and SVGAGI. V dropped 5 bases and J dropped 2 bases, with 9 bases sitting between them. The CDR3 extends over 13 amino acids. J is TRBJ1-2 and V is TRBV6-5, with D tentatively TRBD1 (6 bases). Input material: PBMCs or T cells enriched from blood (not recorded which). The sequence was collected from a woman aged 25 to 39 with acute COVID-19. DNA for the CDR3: TGTGCCAGCAGTACAGGGCCCAACTATGGCTACACCTTC. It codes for CASSTGPNYGYTF.